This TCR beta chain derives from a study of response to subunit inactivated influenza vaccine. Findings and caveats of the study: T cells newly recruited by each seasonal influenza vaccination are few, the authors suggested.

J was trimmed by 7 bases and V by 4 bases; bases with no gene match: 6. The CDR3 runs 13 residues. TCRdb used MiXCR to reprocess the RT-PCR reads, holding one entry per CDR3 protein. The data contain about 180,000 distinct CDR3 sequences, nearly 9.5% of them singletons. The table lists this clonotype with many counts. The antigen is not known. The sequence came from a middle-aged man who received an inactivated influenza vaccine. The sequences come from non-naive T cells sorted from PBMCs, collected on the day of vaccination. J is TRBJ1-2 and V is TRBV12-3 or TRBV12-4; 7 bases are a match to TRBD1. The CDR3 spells CASSSDRVGGYTF. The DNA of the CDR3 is TGTGCCAGCAGTTCAGACAGGGTTGGTGGCTACACCTTC.